Each of the 22 T cell receptor beta chains below was sequenced from the same sample in a study of shared clonotypes between healthy human individuals. The data were produced by immunoSEQ multiplex PCR, yet TCRdb's version contains in-frame clones alone and is incomplete. The table lists about a million clones, 75% of them singletons. Material: memory CD4+ T cells sorted from blood. Noted subset: CD45RA-negative fraction. The receptors shown here come from a man between 18 and 29 years old in good health.

V gene TRBV19 combines with J gene TRBJ1-2, with unresolved D. Germline CDR1 LNHDA, CDR2 SQIVND (reference sequence). The CDR3 length is 12 residues. The V end was cut by 7 bases, the J end by 3 bases, with 9 bases between. The CDR3 loop reads CASKAQDYGYTF. As DNA, the CDR3 is TGTGCCAGTAAGGCCCAAGACTATGGCTACACCTTC. The whole variable domain, filled in from reference TRBV19 and TRBJ1-2, reads DGGITQSPKYLFRKEGQNVTLSCEQNLNHDAMYWYRQDPGQGLRLIYYSQIVNDFQKGDIAEGYSVSREKKESFPLTVTSAQKNPTAFYLCASKAQDYGYTFGSGTRLTVV.

The rearrangement links TRBV28 to TRBJ1-1; 9 bases align to TRBD1. The CDR3 contains 17 residues. CDR1 is MDHEN, CDR2 SYDVKM, per germline. J lost 5 bases, V lost 3 bases, and 13 bases had no gene match. CDR3 nucleotides: TGTGCCAGCAGTTTTCCGGGACAGGGATTGAAGATTACTGAAGCTTTCTTT. Its translation: CASSFPGQGLKITEAFF.

V is TRBV6-5 and J is TRBJ2-5, with TRBD1 identical over 11 bases. CDR1 MNHEY and CDR2 SVGAGI come from the germline V gene. There are 14 residues in the CDR3. V lost 7 bases, J lost 4 bases, and 5 bases stayed unmatched. CDR3 nucleotide sequence: TGTGCCAGCAAAAAGGGACAGGGGGGAGAGACCCAGTACTTC. It yields the protein CASKKGQGGETQYF.

This clone was counted at least ten times. This chain joins TRBV2 and TRBJ1-5; 8 nucleotides line up with TRBD1. J was trimmed by 4 bases and V by 6 bases; bases with no gene match: 20. CDR3 length: 19 amino acids. The germline gives CDR1 SNHLY, CDR2 FYNNEI. CDR3 nucleotides: TGTGCCAGCAGACTACAGGGGGTCGGCTCGGGGGTGAGGAATCAGCCCCAGCATTTT. This gives the protein CASRLQGVGSGVRNQPQHF. The variable domain in full, completed from reference TRBV2 and TRBJ1-5, reads EPEVTQTPSHQVTQMGQEVILRCVPISNHLYFYWYRQILGQKVEFLVSFYNNEISEKSEIFDDQFSVERPDGSNFTLKIRSTKLEDSAMYFCASRLQGVGSGVRNQPQHFGDGTRLSIL.

The chain couples TRBV18 to TRBJ1-5; D ambiguous. Trimming left V 3 bases short and J 7 bases short, with 10 bases between. The CDR3 is 13 amino acids. The germline CDR1 and CDR2 sequences are KGHSH and LQKENI. CDR3 DNA sequence: TGTGCCAGCTCACCGCAAACGGGGCAGCCCCAGCATTTT. Amino acid sequence: CASSPQTGQPQHF.

The rearrangement joins TRBV4-3 to TRBJ2-6; D may be TRBD2 (6 bases). Between the trimmed V and J ends, which lost 0 bases and 2 bases, there was a span of 11 bases. The germline V gene has CDR1 LGHNA and CDR2 YSLEER. The CDR3 has 17 residues. CDR3 DNA: TGCGCCAGCAGCCAAGATCGTGGAGGGGCTGGGGCCAACGTCCTGACTTTC. This gives the protein CASSQDRGGAGANVLTF.

The chain uses TRBV11-2 and TRBJ2-7; TRBD2 agrees at 7 bases. The CDR3 has 14 amino acids. The J segment lost 4 bases and the V segment lost 4 bases, leaving 7 bases of the junction unmatched. From germline, CDR1 is SGHAT and CDR2 FQNNGV. The CDR3 bases are TGTGCCAGCAGCTACGAGCGGGATCATTACGAGCAGTACTTC. It codes for CASSYERDHYEQYF.

V is TRBV9 and J is TRBJ1-1; D not resolved. Germline V gene lookup returns CDR1 SGDLS and CDR2 YYNGEE. The CDR3 is 16 amino acids. V gave up 0 bases and J gave up 5 bases, with 17 bases separating them. The CDR3 sequence: CASSVAFRRPGTEAFF. As DNA, the CDR3 is TGTGCCAGCAGCGTAGCTTTCAGGAGGCCGGGGACTGAAGCTTTCTTT. Looking up the rest from reference TRBV9 and TRBJ1-1 gives the full variable domain: DSGVTQTPKHLITATGQRVTLRCSPRSGDLSVYWYQQSLDQGLQFLIQYYNGEERAKGNILERFSAQQFPDLHSELNLSSLELGDSALYFCASSVAFRRPGTEAFFGQGTRLTVV.

The chain is built from TRBV15 and TRBJ2-7; the D is unclear. Germline lookup yields CDR1 LNHNV and CDR2 YYDKDF (reference sequence). This CDR3 contains 14 residues. Deletions cut 0 bases from V and 5 bases from J, with 11 bases between. As DNA, the CDR3 is TGTGCCACCAGCAGAGATATAACCGACGACGAGCAGTACTTC. This encodes CATSRDITDDEQYF.

The genes are TRBV19 and TRBJ2-5, with 11 bases fitting TRBD2. The germline V gene encodes CDR1 LNHDA and CDR2 SQIVND (reference sequence). After removal of 3 bases from V and 5 bases from J, the junction contained 5 bases not matched to a gene. This CDR3 has 15 amino acids. This CDR3 reads CASSMMPSGRETQYF. The CDR3 nucleotides are TGTGCCAGTAGTATGATGCCTAGCGGGAGGGAGACCCAGTACTTC.

The gene calls are TRBV28 and TRBJ1-3; D gene uncertain. From germline, CDR1 is MDHEN and CDR2 SYDVKM. CDR3 length: 15 residues. V shed 6 bases and J shed 0 bases, with 12 bases lying between them. CDR3 residues: CASREGLPSGNTIYF. In DNA, the CDR3 is TGTGCCAGCAGGGAAGGGCTTCCCTCTGGAAACACCATATATTTT.

This clone occurred many times. The chain links TRBV13 to TRBJ2-3, with 7 bases aligning to TRBD2. This CDR3 has 17 amino acids. With 4 bases clipped from V and 5 bases from J, the junction kept 15 bases outside the gene matches. Looked up from germline, CDR1 is PRHDT and CDR2 is FYEKMQ (reference sequence). CDR3 amino acids: CASSSGPWAGVGDTQYF. CDR3 sequence (DNA): TGTGCCAGCAGCTCCGGACCTTGGGCGGGAGTAGGAGATACGCAGTATTTT.

This clone was detected only once. V and J are TRBV30 and TRBJ1-6; D is ambiguous. V was pared by 4 bases and J by 8 bases, with 18 bases between. The germline CDR1 and CDR2 sequences are GTSNPN and SVGIG (reference sequence). This CDR3 is built from 15 residues. DNA for the CDR3: TGTGCCTGGACTACCCTTGGTGTCGCTGATTCACCCCTCCACTTT. This sequence encodes CAWTTLGVADSPLHF.

The chain carries TRBV10-3 and TRBJ1-3, with TRBD1 matching over 8 bases. This CDR3 has 17 amino acids. Germline assignment: CDR1 ENHRY and CDR2 SYGVKD. V trimming: 3 bases; J trimming: 4 bases; junction bases outside the gene matches: 11. The CDR3 reads CAISDPDRGTGGNTIYF. For the CDR3, the DNA is TGTGCCATCAGTGACCCTGACAGGGGAACGGGGGGAAACACCATATATTTT.

The J gene is TRBJ2-3, the V gene TRBV19; 7 positions agree with TRBD1. V lost 3 bases and J lost 2; bases outside the gene matches: 11. CDR1 LNHDA and CDR2 SQIVND come from the germline V gene (reference sequence). The CDR3 totals 17 residues. CDR3 bases: TGTGCCAGTAGTATCGATATGACAGGGATAGACACAGATACGCAGTATTTT. Protein product: CASSIDMTGIDTDTQYF. The whole variable domain, remainder taken from reference TRBV19 and TRBJ2-3, is DGGITQSPKYLFRKEGQNVTLSCEQNLNHDAMYWYRQDPGQGLRLIYYSQIVNDFQKGDIAEGYSVSREKKESFPLTVTSAQKNPTAFYLCASSIDMTGIDTDTQYFGPGTRLTVL.

This chain links TRBV19 with TRBJ2-4; D is ambiguous. V was trimmed by 7 bases and J by 2 bases, leaving 9 bases between them. Germline assignment: CDR1 LNHDA and CDR2 SQIVND (reference sequence). CDR3 length equals 13 residues. CDR3 nucleotide sequence: TGTGCCAGTATTGAGAGAACCAAAAACATTCAGTACTTC. Translation gives CASIERTKNIQYF.

The genes are TRBV5-4 and TRBJ1-6, with D perhaps matching TRBD1 (5 bases). CDR1 and CDR2 from the germline V gene are SGHNT and YYREEE (reference sequence). This CDR3 is built from 14 residues. V lost 3 bases and J lost 7, with 11 bases in between. The CDR3 is CASSSGPINSPLHF. CDR3 nucleotides: TGTGCCAGCAGCTCGGGACCGATAAATTCACCCCTCCACTTT.

The chain couples TRBV7-9 to TRBJ1-5; TRBD1 agrees at 7 bases. Germline assignment: CDR1 SEHNR and CDR2 FQNEAQ (reference sequence). V was pared by 8 bases and J by 0 bases, with 7 bases of the junction left unmatched. The length of the CDR3 is 15 residues. As DNA, the CDR3 is TGTGCCAGCTCCGGACAGGATTTTAGCAATCAGCCCCAGCATTTT. Translating gives CASSGQDFSNQPQHF.

CDR3 coding DNA: TGTGCCACTAGCGGTAGCGGGGAGACCCAGTACTTC. Translating it yields CATSGSGETQYF. J is TRBJ2-5 and V is TRBV10-3; TRBD2 agrees at 7 bases. The CDR3 extends over 12 amino acids. The V segment lost 10 bases and the J segment 5 bases; nucleotides outside the gene matches: 7. CDR1 and CDR2 from the germline V gene are ENHRY and SYGVKD.

The chain joins TRBV11-3 to TRBJ2-1; the match to TRBD2 covers 9 bases. The CDR3 has 16 residues. V lost 5 bases, J lost 8 bases, and 13 bases stayed unmatched. Looked up from germline, CDR1 is SGHNT and CDR2 is YENEEA. Here the CDR3 DNA reads TGTGCCAGCAGCCCCACGGGCGGGAGGGGTGAGGATGAGCAGTTCTTC. This gives the protein CASSPTGGRGEDEQFF.

This chain connects TRBV2 to TRBJ2-1, with D hard to call. V was shortened by 5 bases and J by 2 bases, with 10 bases between the two germline ends. Germline CDR1 is SNHLY and CDR2 is FYNNEI. The CDR3 length is 14 residues. This CDR3 is CASSMDPTYNEQFF. The CDR3 DNA sequence: TGTGCCAGCAGTATGGACCCAACCTACAATGAGCAGTTCTTC.

The chain carries TRBV5-1 and TRBJ2-2, with D perhaps TRBD1 (5 bases). Trimming removed 0 bases from V and 1 base from J, with 7 bases in between. This CDR3 region has 15 residues. The germline gives CDR1 SGHRS, CDR2 YFSETQ. The CDR3 protein is CASSLGGRNTGELFF. The CDR3 DNA reads TGCGCCAGCAGCTTGGGGGGCCGGAACACCGGGGAGCTGTTTTTT. Based on the CDR3 plus reference TRBV5-1 and TRBJ2-2, the full variable domain is KAGVTQTPRYLIKTRGQQVTLSCSPISGHRSVSWYQQTPGQGLQFLFEYFSETQRNKGNFPGRFSGRQFSNSRSEMNVSTLELGDSALYLCASSLGGRNTGELFFGEGSRLTVL.